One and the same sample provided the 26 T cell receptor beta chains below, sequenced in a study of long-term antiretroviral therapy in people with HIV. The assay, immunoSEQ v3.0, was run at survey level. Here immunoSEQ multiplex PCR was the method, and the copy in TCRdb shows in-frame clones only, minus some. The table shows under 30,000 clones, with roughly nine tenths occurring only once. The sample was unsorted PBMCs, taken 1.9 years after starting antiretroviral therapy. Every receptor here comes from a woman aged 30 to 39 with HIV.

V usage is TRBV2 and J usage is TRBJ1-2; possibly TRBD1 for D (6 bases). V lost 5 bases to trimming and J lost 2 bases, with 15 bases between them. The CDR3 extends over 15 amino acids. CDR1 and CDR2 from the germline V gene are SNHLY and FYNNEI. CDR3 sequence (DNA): TGTGCCAGCAGTCCAATTAGGGGGAAGAACTATGGCTACACCTTC. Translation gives CASSPIRGKNYGYTF.

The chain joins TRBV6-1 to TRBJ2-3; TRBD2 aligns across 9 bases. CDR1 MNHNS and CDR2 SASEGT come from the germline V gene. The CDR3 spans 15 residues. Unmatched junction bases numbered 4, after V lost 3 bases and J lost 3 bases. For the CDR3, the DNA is TGTGCCAGCAGTGAGTTAGCGGGGGATACAGATACGCAGTATTTT. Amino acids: CASSELAGDTDTQYF.

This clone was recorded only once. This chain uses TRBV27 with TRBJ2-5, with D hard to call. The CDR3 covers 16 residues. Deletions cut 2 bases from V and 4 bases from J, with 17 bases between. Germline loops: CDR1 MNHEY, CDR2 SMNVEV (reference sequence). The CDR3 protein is CASSLSRTVSLETQYF. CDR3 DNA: TGTGCCAGCAGTTTAAGCAGGACCGTTAGTTTAGAGACCCAGTACTTC.

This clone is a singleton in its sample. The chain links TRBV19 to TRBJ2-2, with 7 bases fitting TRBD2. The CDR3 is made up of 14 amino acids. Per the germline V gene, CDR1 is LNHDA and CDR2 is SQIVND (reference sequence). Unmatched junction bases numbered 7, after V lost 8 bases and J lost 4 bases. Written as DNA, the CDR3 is TGTGCCAGTTCCGAGACTAGCCCCACCGGGGAGCTGTTTTTT. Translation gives CASSETSPTGELFF. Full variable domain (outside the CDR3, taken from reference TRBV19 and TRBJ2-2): DGGITQSPKYLFRKEGQNVTLSCEQNLNHDAMYWYRQDPGQGLRLIYYSQIVNDFQKGDIAEGYSVSREKKESFPLTVTSAQKNPTAFYLCASSETSPTGELFFGEGSRLTVL.

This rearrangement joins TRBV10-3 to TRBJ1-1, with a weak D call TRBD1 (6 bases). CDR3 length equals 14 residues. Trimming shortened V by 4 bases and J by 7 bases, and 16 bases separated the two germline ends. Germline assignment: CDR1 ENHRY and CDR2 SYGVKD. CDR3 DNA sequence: TGTGCCATCAGTGGGGGACAAATTTTTGATGAAGCTTTCTTT. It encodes CAISGGQIFDEAFF.

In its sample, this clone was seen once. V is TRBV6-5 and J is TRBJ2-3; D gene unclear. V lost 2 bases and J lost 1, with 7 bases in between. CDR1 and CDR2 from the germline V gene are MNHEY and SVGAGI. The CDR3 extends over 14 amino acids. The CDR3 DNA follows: TGTGCCAGCAGTTACGGTGAAGGCACAGATACGCAGTATTTT. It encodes CASSYGEGTDTQYF.

The CDR3 coding sequence is TGTGCCAGCAGCCACCGCATGAGCGGGGAGCAGTTCTTC. This codes for CASSHRMSGEQFF. The chain links TRBV6-6 to TRBJ2-1; TRBD2 might be the D (6 bases). Trimming left V 6 bases short and J 10 bases short, with 16 bases between. CDR3 size: 13 residues. Per the germline V gene, CDR1 is MNHNY and CDR2 is SVGAGI (reference sequence).

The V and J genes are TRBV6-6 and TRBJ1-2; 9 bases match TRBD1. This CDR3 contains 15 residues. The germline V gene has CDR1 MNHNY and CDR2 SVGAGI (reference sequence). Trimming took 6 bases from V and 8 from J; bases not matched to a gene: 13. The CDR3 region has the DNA TGTGCCAGCAGCCGAGACAGGGGGAGAGGTAGCGGCTACACCTTC. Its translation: CASSRDRGRGSGYTF.

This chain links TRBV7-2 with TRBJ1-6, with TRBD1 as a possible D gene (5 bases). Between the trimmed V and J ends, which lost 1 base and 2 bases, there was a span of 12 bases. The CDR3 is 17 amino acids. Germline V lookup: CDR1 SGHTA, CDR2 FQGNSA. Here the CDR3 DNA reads TGTGCCAGCAGCTTAGGGTGGGGCAAGGCCTATAATTCACCCCTCCACTTT. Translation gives CASSLGWGKAYNSPLHF.

CDR3 amino acids: CASSLQGGLQGIDTDTQYF. CDR3 bases: TGCGCCAGCAGCCTCCAGGGGGGGCTCCAGGGGATAGACACAGATACGCAGTATTTT. The rearrangement joins TRBV4-1 to TRBJ2-3; either TRBD1 or TRBD2 may supply D (7 bases each). The CDR3 length is 19 residues. Germline V lookup: CDR1 MGHRA, CDR2 YSYEKL. V was trimmed by 4 bases and J by 2 bases, leaving 25 bases between them.

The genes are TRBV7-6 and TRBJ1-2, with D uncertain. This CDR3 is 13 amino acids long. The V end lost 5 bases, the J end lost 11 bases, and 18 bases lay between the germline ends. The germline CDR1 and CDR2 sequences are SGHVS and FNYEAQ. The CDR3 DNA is TGTGCCAGCAGCCCTCCCCTCGGGTGGGAGTACACCTTC. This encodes CASSPPLGWEYTF.

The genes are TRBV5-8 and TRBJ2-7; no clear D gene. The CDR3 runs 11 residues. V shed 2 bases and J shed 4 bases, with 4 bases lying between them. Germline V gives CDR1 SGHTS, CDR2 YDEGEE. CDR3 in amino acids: CASSFFYEQYF. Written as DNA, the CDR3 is TGTGCCAGCAGCTTCTTTTACGAGCAGTACTTC.

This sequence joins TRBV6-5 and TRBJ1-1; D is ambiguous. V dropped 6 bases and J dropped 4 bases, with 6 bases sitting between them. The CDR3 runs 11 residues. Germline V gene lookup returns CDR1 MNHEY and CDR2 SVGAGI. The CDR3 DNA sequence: TGTGCCAGCAGGGGGATCACTGAAGCTTTCTTT. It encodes CASRGITEAFF.

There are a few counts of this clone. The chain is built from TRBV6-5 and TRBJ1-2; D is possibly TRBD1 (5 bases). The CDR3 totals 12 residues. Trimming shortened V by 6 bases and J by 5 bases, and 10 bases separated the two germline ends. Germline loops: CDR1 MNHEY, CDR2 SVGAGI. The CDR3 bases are TGTGCCAGCAGCAGCCAGGGTTATGGCTACACCTTC. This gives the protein CASSSQGYGYTF.

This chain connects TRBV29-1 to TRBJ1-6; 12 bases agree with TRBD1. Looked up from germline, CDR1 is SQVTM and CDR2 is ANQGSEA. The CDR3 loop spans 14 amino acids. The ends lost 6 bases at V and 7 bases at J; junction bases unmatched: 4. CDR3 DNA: TGCAGCGTCGGGACAGGGGGCGAGAATTCACCCCTCCACTTT. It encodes CSVGTGGENSPLHF.

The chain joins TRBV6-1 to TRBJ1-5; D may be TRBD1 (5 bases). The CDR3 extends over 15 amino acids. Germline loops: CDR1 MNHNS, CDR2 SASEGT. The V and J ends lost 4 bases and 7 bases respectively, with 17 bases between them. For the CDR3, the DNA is TGTGCCAGCAGTGTAATGGGGGAGGGTAACCAGCCCCAGCATTTT. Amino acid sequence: CASSVMGEGNQPQHF.

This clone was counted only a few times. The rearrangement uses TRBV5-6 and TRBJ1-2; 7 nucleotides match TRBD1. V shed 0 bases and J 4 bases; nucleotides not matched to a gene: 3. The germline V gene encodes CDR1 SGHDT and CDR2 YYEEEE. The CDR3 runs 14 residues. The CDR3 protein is CASSLVGGGYGYTF. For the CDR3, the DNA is TGTGCCAGCAGCTTGGTAGGGGGCGGCTATGGCTACACCTTC. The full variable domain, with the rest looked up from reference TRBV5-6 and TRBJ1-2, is DAGVTQSPTHLIKTRGQQVTLRCSPKSGHDTVSWYQQALGQGPQFIFQYYEEEERQRGNFPDRFSGHQFPNYSSELNVNALLLGDSALYLCASSLVGGGYGYTFGSGTRLTVV.

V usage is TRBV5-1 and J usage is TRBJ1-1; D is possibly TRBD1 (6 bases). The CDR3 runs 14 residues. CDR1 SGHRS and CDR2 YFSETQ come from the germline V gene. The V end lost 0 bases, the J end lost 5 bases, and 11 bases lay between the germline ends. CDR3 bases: TGCGCCAGCAGCTTGGAACAGGGTTGGACTGAAGCTTTCTTT. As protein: CASSLEQGWTEAFF.

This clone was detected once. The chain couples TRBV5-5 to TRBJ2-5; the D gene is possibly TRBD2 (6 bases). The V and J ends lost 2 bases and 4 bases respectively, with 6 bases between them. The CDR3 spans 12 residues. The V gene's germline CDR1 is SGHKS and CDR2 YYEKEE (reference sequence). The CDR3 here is CASSFGGETQYF. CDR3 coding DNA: TGTGCCAGCAGCTTCGGGGGAGAGACCCAGTACTTC.

DNA for the CDR3: TGTGCCTGGATCCTTCCAGGGGGCAAGTCACCCCTCCACTTT. Amino acids: CAWILPGGKSPLHF. The rearrangement joins TRBV30 to TRBJ1-6; 8 bases agree with TRBD1. The V and J ends lost 4 bases and 10 bases, in that order; junction bases with no gene match: 9. In germline, CDR1 is GTSNPN, CDR2 SVGIG (reference sequence). The CDR3 length is 14 residues.

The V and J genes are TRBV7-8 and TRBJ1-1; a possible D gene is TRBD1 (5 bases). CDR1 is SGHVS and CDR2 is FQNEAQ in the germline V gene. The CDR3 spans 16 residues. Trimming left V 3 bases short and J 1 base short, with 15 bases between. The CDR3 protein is CASSLGVIGGNTEAFF. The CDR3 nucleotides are TGTGCCAGCAGCTTGGGGGTTATCGGAGGGAACACTGAAGCTTTCTTT.

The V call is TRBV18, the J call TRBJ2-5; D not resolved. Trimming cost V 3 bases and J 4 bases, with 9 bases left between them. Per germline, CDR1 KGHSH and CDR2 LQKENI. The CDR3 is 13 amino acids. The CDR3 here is CASSPSGGETQYF. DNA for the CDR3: TGTGCCAGCTCACCGTCAGGTGGAGAGACCCAGTACTTC.

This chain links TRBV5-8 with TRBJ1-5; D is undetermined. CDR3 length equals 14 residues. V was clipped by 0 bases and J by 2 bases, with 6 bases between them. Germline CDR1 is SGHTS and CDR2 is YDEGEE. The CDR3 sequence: CASSLDQGNQPQHF. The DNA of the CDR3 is TGTGCCAGCAGCTTGGACCAGGGCAATCAGCCCCAGCATTTT.

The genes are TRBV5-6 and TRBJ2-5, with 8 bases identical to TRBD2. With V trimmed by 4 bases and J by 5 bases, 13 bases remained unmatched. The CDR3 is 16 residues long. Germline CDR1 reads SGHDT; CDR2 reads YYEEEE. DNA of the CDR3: TGTGCCAGCAGCGGGGCGGGGGGTCCCGCGGGGGAGACCCAGTACTTC. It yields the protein CASSGAGGPAGETQYF.

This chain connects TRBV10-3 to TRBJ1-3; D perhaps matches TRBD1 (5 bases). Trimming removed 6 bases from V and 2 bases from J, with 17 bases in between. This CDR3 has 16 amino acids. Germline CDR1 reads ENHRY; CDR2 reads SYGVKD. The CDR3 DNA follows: TGTGCCATCAGAAATTCACCTCAGGGCGCTGGAAACACCATATATTTT. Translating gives CAIRNSPQGAGNTIYF.

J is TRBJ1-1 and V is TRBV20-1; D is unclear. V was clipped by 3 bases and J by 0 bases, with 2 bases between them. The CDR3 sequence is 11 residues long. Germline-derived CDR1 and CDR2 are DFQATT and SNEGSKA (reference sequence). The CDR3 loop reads CSARLNTEAFF. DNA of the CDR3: TGCAGTGCTAGGTTGAACACTGAAGCTTTCTTT.